This is a list of T cell receptor beta chains from one sample in a study of T cell repertoires in cytomegalovirus infection. From the reads, TCRdb called clonotypes with MiXCR, one entry per CDR3 protein. The repertoire consists of some 200,000 distinct CDR3 sequences, with about 20% occurring once and the leading ten covering less than 3.5%. The sample consisted of PBMCs. These receptors were collected from a human donor in good health (CMV status not recorded). Some clones in this sample may be carry-over from other donors' samples. The CDR3 runs from the conserved cysteine through the conserved F or W. A D gene is named only where the DNA matches it firmly. Clone size is shown for a subset of rows, as once, few, many or a class of expanded clone.

cdr3_aa j_call d_call clone_size v_call
CASRPSGTRRVQETQYF TRBJ2-5 . few TRBV19
CASSFNNNEQFF TRBJ2-1 . . TRBV12-3/TRBV12-4
CASSLAAAGTAYNEQFF TRBJ2-1 TRBD2 . TRBV7-7
CASSLQRSSRGDTEAFF TRBJ1-1 . few TRBV7-2
CASSLAQQGINQPQHF TRBJ1-5 TRBD1 many TRBV7-8
CASSWGRGLAGVSYNEQFF TRBJ2-1 TRBD2 . TRBV5-5
CASSTIRVRTEAFF TRBJ1-1 . few TRBV6-5
CASSLTAIGKGANYGYTF TRBJ1-2 . few TRBV6-6
CASSLNLGGLNHYEQYF TRBJ2-7 . many TRBV7-2
CASSKTGGLAADTQYF TRBJ2-3 . . TRBV12-3/TRBV12-4
CASNLGQGTEAFF TRBJ1-1 . few TRBV6-5
CVRSLTGKETQYF TRBJ2-5 . . TRBV12-3/TRBV12-4
CASSPDPRAYEQYF TRBJ2-7 . many TRBV6-2/TRBV6-3
CASSLITGGTNTEAFF TRBJ1-1 TRBD1 . TRBV27